This T cell receptor (beta chain) stems from a study of identical twins. The V segment lost 0 bases and the J segment 2 bases; nucleotides outside the gene matches: 6. The germline V gene has CDR1 ENHRY and CDR2 SYGVKD. There are 16 residues in the CDR3. This clonotype was picked up a small number of times. TCRdb ran MiXCR on the 5' RACE reads and lists one entry per CDR3 protein. Of roughly 720,000 distinct CDR3 sequences listed, about 20% were seen once; the top ten hold about an eighth. The same sample was also used in a study of T cells expressing NK-cell markers. This second study notes: Seropositivity for HCMV was found in seven of the eight sequenced donors, with one seronegative. The contribution of dominant NKG2C+ clonotypes to CD8+ T cells in five to seven donors was roughly 1.0-8%. HCMV specificity of the expanded NKG2C+ T cell clones was not established.

This sequence joins TRBV10-3 and TRBJ1-2, with 7 bases fitting TRBD1. Sequenced sample: PBMCs. This sequence originates from a woman under 30 in good health. CDR3 nucleotide sequence: TGTGCCATCAGTGAGTCGAAGGGGGCGCGGAACTATGGCTACACCTTC. Translating it yields CAISESKGARNYGYTF.